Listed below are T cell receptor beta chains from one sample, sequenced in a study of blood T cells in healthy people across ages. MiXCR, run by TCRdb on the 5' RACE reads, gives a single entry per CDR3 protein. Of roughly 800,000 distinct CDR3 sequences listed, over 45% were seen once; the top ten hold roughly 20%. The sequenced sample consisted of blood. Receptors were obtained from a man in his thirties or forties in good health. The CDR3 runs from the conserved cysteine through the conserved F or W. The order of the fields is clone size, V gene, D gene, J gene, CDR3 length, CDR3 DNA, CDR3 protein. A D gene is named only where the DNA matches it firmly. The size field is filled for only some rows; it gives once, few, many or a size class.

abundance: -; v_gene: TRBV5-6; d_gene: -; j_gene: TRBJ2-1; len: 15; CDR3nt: TGTGCCAGCAGCGGGAGGCCTGACAGGGACAATGAGCAGTTCTTC; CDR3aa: CASSGRPDRDNEQFF
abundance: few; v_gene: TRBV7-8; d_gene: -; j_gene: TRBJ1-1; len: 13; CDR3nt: TGTGCCAGCAGCCCCGACCGGGTCACTGAAGCTTTCTTT; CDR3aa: CASSPDRVTEAFF
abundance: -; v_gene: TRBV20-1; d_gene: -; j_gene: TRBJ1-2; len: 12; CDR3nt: TGCAGTGCTTTACTGGACAACCATGGCTACACCTTC; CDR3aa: CSALLDNHGYTF
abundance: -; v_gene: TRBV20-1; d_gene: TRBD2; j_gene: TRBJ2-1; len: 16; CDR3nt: TGCAGTGCTTTCGCCATAGCGGGGGGCCACAACAATGAGCAGTTCTTC; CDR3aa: CSAFAIAGGHNNEQFF
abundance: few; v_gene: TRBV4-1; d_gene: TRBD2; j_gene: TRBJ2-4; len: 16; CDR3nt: TGCGCCAGCAGCCAAATGACTAGCGGGGGTAGGAACATTCAGTACTTC; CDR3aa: CASSQMTSGGRNIQYF
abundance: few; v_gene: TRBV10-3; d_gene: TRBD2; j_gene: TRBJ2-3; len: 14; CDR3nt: TGTGCCATCAGCCATAGCGGGGGAGCAGATACGCAGTATTTT; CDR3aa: CAISHSGGADTQYF
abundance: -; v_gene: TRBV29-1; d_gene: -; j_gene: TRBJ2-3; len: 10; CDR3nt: TGCAGCGTTAGGCAAGATACGCAGTATTTT; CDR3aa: CSVRQDTQYF
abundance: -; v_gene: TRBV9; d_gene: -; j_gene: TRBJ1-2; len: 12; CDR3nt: TGTGCCAGCAGCGGAATGGTGCACGGCTACACCTTC; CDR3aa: CASSGMVHGYTF
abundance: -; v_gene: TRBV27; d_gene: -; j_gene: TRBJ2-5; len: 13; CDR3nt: TGTGCCAGCAGTGGGCAGCCCCAAGAGACCCAGTACTTC; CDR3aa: CASSGQPQETQYF
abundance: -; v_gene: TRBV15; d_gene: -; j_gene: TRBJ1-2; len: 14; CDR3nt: TGTGCCACCAGCAGAGATTTTCGGGGGGATGGCTACACCTTC; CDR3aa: CATSRDFRGDGYTF
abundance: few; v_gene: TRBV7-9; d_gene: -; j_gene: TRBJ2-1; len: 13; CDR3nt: TGTGCCAGCAGCCGCCCCAGGGAAAATGAGCAGTTCTTC; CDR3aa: CASSRPRENEQFF
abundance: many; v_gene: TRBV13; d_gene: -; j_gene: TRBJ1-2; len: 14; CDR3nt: TGTGCCAGCAGGCTATCCGACAGGAGTTATGGCTACACCTTC; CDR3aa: CASRLSDRSYGYTF
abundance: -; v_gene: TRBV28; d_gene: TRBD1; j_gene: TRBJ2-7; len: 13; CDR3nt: TGTGCCAGCACAGAACAGGGGTGGGACGAGCAGTACTTC; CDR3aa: CASTEQGWDEQYF
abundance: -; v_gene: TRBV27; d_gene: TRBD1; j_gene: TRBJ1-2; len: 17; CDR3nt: TGTGCCAGCAGTCTCACCATTCAACGGACAGGACACTATGGCTACACCTTC; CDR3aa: CASSLTIQRTGHYGYTF
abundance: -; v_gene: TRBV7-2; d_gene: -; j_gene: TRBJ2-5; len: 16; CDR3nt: TGTGCCAGCAGCCAACAACCGGGATCTATTTCGGAGACCCAGTACTTC; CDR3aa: CASSQQPGSISETQYF
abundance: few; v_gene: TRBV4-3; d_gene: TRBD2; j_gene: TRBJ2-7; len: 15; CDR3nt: TGCGCCAGCAGCCTTCAAACTAGCGGAAATTACGAGCAGTACTTC; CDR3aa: CASSLQTSGNYEQYF
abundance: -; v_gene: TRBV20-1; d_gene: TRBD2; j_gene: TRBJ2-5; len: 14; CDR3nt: TGCAGTGCTCCATCGAGACTAGCCATGGAGACCCAGTACTTC; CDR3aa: CSAPSRLAMETQYF
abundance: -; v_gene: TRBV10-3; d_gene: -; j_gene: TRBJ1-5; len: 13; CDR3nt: TGTGCCATCACATCGGATTCCAATCAGCCCCAGCATTTT; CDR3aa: CAITSDSNQPQHF
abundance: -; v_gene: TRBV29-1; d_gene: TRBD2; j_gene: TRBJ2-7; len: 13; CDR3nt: TGCAGCGTTGGCCCTAGCGGGATGGGCGAGCAGTACTTC; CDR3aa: CSVGPSGMGEQYF
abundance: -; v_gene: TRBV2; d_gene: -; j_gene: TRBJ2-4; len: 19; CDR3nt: TGTGCCAGCTACTACGAGGGGGGGGGATCAACGAAGGCCAAAAACATTCAGTACTTC; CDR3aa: CASYYEGGGSTKAKNIQYF
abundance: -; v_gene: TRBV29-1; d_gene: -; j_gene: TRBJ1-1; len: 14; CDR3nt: TGCAGCATCTCGGGTAGGGCCTCGAACACTGAAGCTTTCTTT; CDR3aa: CSISGRASNTEAFF
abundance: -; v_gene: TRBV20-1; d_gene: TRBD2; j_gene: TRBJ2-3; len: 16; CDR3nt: TGCAGTGCTAGAGACAGGAGGCTAGCGGGGACAGATACGCAGTATTTT; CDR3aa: CSARDRRLAGTDTQYF
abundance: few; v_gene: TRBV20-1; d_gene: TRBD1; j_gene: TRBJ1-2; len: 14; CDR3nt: TGCAGTGCTAGAGCCGACAGGGCCATCTATGGCTACACCTTC; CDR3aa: CSARADRAIYGYTF
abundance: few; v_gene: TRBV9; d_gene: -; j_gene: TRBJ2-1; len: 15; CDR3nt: TGTGCCAGCAGTTATACTAGTAGCTCCTACAATGAGCAGTTCTTC; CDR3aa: CASSYTSSSYNEQFF
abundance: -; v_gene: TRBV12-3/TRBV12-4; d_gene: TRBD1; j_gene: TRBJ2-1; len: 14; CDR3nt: TGTGCCAGCAGTCGGGACAGGTCTACGAATGAGCAGTTCTTC; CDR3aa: CASSRDRSTNEQFF
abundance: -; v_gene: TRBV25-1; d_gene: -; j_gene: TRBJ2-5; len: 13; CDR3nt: TGTGCCAGCGCCCTCTGGGGCCAAGAGACCCAGTACTTC; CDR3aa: CASALWGQETQYF
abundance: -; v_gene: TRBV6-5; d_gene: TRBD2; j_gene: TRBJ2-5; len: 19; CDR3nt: TGTGCCAGCAGTTACTTGTTTCGGACTAGCGGGGCGATTTTCGACGAGCGGTACTTC; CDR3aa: CASSYLFRTSGAIFDERYF
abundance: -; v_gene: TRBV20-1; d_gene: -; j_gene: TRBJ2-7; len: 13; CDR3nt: TGCAGTGCTCCAGGTGCAGGAGCCTACGAGCAGTACTTC; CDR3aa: CSAPGAGAYEQYF
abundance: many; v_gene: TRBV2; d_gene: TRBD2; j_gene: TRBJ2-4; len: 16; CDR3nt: TGTGCCAGCAGTGAAGATGGCGGGGGGGCGGGTAACATTCAGTACTTC; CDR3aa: CASSEDGGGAGNIQYF
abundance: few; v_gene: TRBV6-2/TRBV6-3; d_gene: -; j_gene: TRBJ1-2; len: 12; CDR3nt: TGTGCCAGCAGTTACCTGGGCTTCGGCTACACCTTC; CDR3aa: CASSYLGFGYTF
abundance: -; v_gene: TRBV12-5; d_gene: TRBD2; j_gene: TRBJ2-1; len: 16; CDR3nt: TGTGCTAGTCGACTAGCGGGGGGGCCCTACTACAATGAGCAGTTCTTC; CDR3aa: CASRLAGGPYYNEQFF
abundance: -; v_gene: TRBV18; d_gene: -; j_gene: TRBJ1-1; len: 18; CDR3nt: TGTGCCAGCTCACCAATAGGTCCGGGGTCGGGTTTGAACACTGAAGCTTTCTTT; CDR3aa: CASSPIGPGSGLNTEAFF
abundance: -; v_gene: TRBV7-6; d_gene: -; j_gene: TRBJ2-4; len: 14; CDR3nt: TGTGCCAGCAGCTTAGGCGTCAGCGTAGGCATTCAGTACTTC; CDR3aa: CASSLGVSVGIQYF
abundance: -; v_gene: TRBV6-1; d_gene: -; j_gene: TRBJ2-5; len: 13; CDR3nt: TGTGCCAGCAGAACAGGGCTTGGGGATGAGCAGTACTTC; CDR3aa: CASRTGLGDEQYF
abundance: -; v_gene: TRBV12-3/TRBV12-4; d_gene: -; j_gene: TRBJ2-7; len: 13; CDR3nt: TGTGCCAGCAGTTATAGGGGTTCCTCCGAGCAGTACTTC; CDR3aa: CASSYRGSSEQYF
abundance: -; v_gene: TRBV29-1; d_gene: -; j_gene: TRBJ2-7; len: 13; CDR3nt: TGCAGCGTTGAAGCGGGGCAGGGCTACGAGCAGTACTTC; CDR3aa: CSVEAGQGYEQYF
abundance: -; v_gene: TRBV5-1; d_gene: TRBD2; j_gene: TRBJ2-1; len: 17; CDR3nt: TGCGCCAGCAGCTTTTGGGGCGGCGGGAGCTCCTACAATGAGCAGTTCTTC; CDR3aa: CASSFWGGGSSYNEQFF
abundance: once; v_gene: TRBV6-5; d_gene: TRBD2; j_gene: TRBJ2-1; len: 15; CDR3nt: TGTGCCAGCAGTACAGGGGCGGGGGGGGCGGCCGAGCAGTTCTTC; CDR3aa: CASSTGAGGAAEQFF
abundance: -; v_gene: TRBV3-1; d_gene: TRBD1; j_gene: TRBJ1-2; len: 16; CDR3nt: TGTGCCAGCAGCCAAGTCGACAGGGTCTCGAACTATGGCTACACCTTC; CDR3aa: CASSQVDRVSNYGYTF
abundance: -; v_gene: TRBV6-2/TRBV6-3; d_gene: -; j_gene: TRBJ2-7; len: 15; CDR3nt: TGTGCCAGCTTCGAAGCGGAGGCCTCCTACAATGAGCAGTACTTC; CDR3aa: CASFEAEASYNEQYF
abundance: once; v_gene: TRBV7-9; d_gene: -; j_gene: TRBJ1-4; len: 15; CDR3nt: TGTGCCAGCAGCTGGTGGACGGGAAGAAATGAAAAACTGTTTTTT; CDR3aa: CASSWWTGRNEKLFF
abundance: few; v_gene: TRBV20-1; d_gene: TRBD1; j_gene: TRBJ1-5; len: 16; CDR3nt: TGCAGTGCAAGGGACAGGGGAGGATGGAGCAATCAGCCCCAGCATTTT; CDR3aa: CSARDRGGWSNQPQHF
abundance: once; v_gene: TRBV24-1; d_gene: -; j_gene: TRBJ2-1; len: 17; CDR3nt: TGTGCCACCAGTGATTCTGATCCGCTGGGCTCCTACAATGAGCAGTTCTTC; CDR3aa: CATSDSDPLGSYNEQFF
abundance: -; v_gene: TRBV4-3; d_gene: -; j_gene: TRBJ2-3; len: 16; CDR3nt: TGCGCCAGCATAGTTCGGCCGACCGATGGCACAGATACGCAGTATTTT; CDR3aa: CASIVRPTDGTDTQYF
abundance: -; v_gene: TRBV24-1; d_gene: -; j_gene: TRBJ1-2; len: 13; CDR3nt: TGTGCCACCAGTGATTTTTCTGGGAATGGCTACACCTTC; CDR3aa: CATSDFSGNGYTF
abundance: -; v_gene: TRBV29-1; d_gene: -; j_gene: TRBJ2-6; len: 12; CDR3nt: TGCAGCGTTGGGTCAGAGGGTCTCGCCCTGACTTTC; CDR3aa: CSVGSEGLALTF
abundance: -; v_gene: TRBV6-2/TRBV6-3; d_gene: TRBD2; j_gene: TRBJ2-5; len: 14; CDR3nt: TGTGCCAGCAGTCAGGACAGAACCGGGGGGGAGCAGTACTTC; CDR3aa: CASSQDRTGGEQYF
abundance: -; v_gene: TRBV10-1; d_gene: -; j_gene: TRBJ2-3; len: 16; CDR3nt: TGCGCCAGTTGGTTCTCCGGATACTGCCGCACAGATACGCAGTATTTT; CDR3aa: CASWFSGYCRTDTQYF
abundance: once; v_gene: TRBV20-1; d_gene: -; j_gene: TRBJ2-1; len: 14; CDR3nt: TGCAGCCACAAGGGGGGGAGTAAGGACGATGAGCAGTTCTTC; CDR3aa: CSHKGGSKDDEQFF
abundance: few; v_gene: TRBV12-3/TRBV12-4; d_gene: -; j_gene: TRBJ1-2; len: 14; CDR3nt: TGTGCCAGCAGTTTATACGGGGGGCGCGGTGGCTACACCTTC; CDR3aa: CASSLYGGRGGYTF
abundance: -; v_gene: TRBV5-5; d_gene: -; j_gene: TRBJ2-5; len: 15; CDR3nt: TGTGCCAGCAGCCCCAGGGGGGGTCTCCAAGAGACCCAGTACTTC; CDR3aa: CASSPRGGLQETQYF
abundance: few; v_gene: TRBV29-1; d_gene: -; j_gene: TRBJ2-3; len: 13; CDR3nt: TGCAGCGTTGGGCCCTCTTCCACAGATACGCAGTATTTT; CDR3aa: CSVGPSSTDTQYF
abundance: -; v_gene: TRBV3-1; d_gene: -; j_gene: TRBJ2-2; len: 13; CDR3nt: TGTGCCAGCAGCAAGGGAAGTCCCGGGGAGCTGTTTTTT; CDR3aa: CASSKGSPGELFF
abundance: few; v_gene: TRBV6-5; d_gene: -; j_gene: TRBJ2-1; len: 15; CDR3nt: TGTGCCAGCAAGTCCCGAAGGGGATTCGATAGTGAGCAGTTCTTC; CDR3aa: CASKSRRGFDSEQFF
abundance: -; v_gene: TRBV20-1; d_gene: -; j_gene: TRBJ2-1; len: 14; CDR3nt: TGCAGTGCTAGAGATATTCGACCGTACAATGAGCAGTTCTTC; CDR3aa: CSARDIRPYNEQFF